This T cell receptor beta chain stems from a study of OX40 agonist ivuxolimab in advanced cancers. V was clipped by 7 bases and J by 0 bases, with 9 bases between them. CDR1 and CDR2 from the germline V gene are SNHLY and FYNNEI. This CDR3 region has 13 residues. Profiling relied on immunoSEQ multiplex PCR, and the TCRdb table lists in-frame clones only, not all of them. The data show about 60,000 clones, 83% seen once. The sequenced sample was CD4+ or CD8+ T cells sorted from blood, obtained in a trial of the OX40 agonist ivuxolimab. This rearrangement joins TRBV2 to TRBJ1-1; D unclear. The TCR comes from an adult with an advanced solid tumor such as melanoma, head and neck, liver or kidney cancer. CDR3 sequence reads: CASKDGLNTEAFF. In DNA, the CDR3 is TGTGCCAGCAAGGACGGCTTGAACACTGAAGCTTTCTTT.